This record covers a single T cell receptor beta chain. This clonotype was observed at least ten times. What this receptor recognizes is not known. Base qualities were left out, and no much larger clone turns up one base away. The library was built by means of PCR. Sequencing was performed on a NextSeq 500. Bulk TCR libraries were prepared as previously described, using TCR primers listed in Table S5. Purification of total RNA was performed with the Qiagen AllPrep DNA/RNA kit. Before analysis, reads from multiple sequencing runs of one library were combined. In the paper's pipeline: Reads were retained only if their TCR constant sequence matched exactly, and those retained reads were trimmed to 150 nt and grouped according to their 12-nt molecular barcodes. Reads within each barcode group were sub-clustered using a 15% Levenshtein threshold, and quality-weighted consensus sequences were constructed for each RNA molecule. Non-functional sequences were excluded, and lower-count sequences lying one edit away from another sequence were also excluded. On the basis of fitting two negative binomial distributions, barcode sub-clusters with fewer than 20% of the maximum read count were discarded. TCRdb reprocessing: public reads trimmed at Q25 with fastp, clones called with MiXCR, in-frame beta chains kept. Every distinct CDR3 protein forms one entry, paired with its most common genes and DNA. These V and J calls originate from TCRdb's pipeline instead of the authors' own analysis. For this sample there are more than 550,000 distinct CDR3 sequences; about 25% appear just once. The top ten clones comprise around 0.78% of the sample.

This specimen belongs to a study of molecular identifiers for immune sequencing clone quantification (dated by TCRdb to 2016 to 2019). At the level of the whole study: For a replicate experiment, RNA from roughly 20,000 or 100,000 naive CD8 T cells was divided into five aliquots, and four of the five aliquots were sequenced. The study was a methods study using CD8 T cells to benchmark molecular-identifier clustering-based TCR repertoire sequencing (MIDCIRS) and TCR RNA copy counting. Results and caveats for the whole study, not just this receptor: Modeling estimated 3 to 3.5 recovered TCR RNA copies per cell, compared with about ten by digital PCR, which implies roughly 30% capture efficiency. Highly expanded clone sizes could be underestimated if identical TCR molecules share a barcode. In CMV-specific effector cells, clones with more than 20 RNA copies accounted for over 99% of molecules, whereas in naive cells such clones accounted for under 1%. Spiked-in Jurkat TCR RNA equivalent to a single cell was reported to be detectable even among 850,000 to 1,000,000 naive CD8 T cells. Naive libraries contained spiked-in Jurkat TCR RNA (approximately nine copies' worth), which is not part of the donor repertoire. Without barcode sub-clustering, chimeric consensus sequences inflated TCR diversity; chimeras reached as high as 47%.

Libraries of naive CD8 T cells were built from around 18,000 to 910,000 sorted cells, with 10%, 30% or 50% of the purified RNA used. On a BD FACSAria II, naive CD8 T cells were FACS-sorted as CD8+CD4-CCR7+CD45RA+ and collected into RLT Plus buffer. To test detection sensitivity, Jurkat RNA equal to around 10 TCR copies was added to samples of about 17,000-1,100,000 naive CD8 T cells. CD8 T cells were enriched using RosetteSep CD8+ T Cell Enrichment Cocktail and Ficoll-Paque, and the enriched cells then underwent ACK red cell lysis. The CDR3 numbers 15 residues from cysteine through phenylalanine. Here the CDR3 DNA is all that survives: 45 bases in frame from base 1. V is shortened by 7 bases, J by 1 base, and the region joining them spans 16 bases.

Source material: naive CD8+ T cells from blood, with Jurkat cell RNA spiked in. The cell subset or site label of this sample denotes: FACS-sorted CD8+CD4-CCR7+CD45RA+ naive T cells. This TCR was recovered from a human donor in good health. Some libraries in this study had Jurkat cell RNA spiked in. The V and J segments used are TRBV12-3 or TRBV12-4 and TRBJ2-5, with the D assignment possibly TRBD1 or TRBD2, given 5 matching bases for each. The CDR3 loop reads CASTPAEGVQETQYF. In nucleotide form, the sequence is TGTGCCAGCACCCCAGCGGAAGGGGTCCAAGAGACCCAGTACTTC.